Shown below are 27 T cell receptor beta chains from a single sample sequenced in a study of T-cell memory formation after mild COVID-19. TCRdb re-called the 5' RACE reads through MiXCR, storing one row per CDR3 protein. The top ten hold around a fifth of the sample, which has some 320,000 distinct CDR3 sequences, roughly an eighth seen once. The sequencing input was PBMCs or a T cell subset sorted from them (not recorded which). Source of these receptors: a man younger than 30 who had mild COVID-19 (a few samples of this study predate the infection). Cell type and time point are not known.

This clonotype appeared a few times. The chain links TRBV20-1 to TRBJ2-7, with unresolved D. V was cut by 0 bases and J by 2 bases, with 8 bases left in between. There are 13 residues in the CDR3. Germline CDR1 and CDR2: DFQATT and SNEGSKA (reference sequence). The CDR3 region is CSARETPTYEQYV. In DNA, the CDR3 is TGCAGTGCTAGAGAAACCCCCACCTACGAGCAGTACGTC.

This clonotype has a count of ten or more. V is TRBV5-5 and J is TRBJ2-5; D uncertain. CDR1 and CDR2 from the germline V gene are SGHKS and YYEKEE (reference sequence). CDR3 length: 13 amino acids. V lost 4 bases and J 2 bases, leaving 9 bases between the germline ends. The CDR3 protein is CASSPYAQETQYF. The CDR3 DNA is TGTGCCAGCAGCCCCTACGCTCAAGAGACCCAGTACTTC.

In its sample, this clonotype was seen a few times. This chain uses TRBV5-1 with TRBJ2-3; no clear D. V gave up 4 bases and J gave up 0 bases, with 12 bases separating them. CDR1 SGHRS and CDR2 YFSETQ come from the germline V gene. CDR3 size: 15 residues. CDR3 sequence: CASSLPSGSTDTQYF. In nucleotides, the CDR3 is TGCGCCAGCAGCCTCCCTTCAGGCAGCACAGATACGCAGTATTTT.

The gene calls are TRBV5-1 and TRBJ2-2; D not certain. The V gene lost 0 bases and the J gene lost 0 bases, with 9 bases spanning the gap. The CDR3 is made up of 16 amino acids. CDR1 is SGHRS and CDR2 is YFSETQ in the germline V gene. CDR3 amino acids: CASSLGVIANTGELFF. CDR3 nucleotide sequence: TGCGCCAGCAGCTTGGGGGTGATCGCGAACACCGGGGAGCTGTTTTTT.

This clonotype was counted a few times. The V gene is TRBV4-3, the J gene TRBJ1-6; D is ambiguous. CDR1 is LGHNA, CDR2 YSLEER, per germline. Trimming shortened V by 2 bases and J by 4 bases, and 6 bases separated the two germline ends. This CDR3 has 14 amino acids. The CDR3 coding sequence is TGCGCCAGCAGCCAAAAGGGATATAATTCACCCCTCCACTTT. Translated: CASSQKGYNSPLHF.

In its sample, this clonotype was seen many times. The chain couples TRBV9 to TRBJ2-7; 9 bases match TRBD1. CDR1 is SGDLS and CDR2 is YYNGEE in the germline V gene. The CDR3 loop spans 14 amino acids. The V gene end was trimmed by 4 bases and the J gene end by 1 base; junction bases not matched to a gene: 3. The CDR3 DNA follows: TGTGCCAGCAGCCAGACAGGGGGGTCCTACGAGCAGTACTTC. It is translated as CASSQTGGSYEQYF.

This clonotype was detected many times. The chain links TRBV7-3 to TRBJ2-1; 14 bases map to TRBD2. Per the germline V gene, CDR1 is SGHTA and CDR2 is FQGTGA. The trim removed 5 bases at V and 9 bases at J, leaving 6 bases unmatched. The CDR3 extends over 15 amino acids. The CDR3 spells CASSLSGTSGGEQFF. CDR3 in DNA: TGTGCCAGCAGCCTGTCCGGGACTAGCGGGGGTGAGCAGTTCTTC.

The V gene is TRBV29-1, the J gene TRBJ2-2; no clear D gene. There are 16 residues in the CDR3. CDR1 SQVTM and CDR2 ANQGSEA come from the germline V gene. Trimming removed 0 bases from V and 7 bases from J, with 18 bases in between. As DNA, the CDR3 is TGCAGCGTTGAAGATCCTAGTGAGTTACGCGGCGGGGAGCTGTTTTTT. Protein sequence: CSVEDPSELRGGELFF.

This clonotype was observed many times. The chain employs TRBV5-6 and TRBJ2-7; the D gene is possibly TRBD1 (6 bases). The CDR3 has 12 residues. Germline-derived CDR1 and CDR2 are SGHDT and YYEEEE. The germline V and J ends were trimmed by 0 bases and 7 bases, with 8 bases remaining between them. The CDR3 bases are TGTGCCAGCAGCTTGGGACAGGATGAGCAGTACTTC. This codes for CASSLGQDEQYF.

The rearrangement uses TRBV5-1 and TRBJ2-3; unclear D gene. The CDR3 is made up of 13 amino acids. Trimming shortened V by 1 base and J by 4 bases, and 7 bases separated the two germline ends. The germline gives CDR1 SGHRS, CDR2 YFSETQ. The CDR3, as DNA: TGCGCCAGCAGCTTGACGGGTCCAGATACGCAGTATTTT. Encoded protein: CASSLTGPDTQYF. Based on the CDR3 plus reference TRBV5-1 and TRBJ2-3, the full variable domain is KAGVTQTPRYLIKTRGQQVTLSCSPISGHRSVSWYQQTPGQGLQFLFEYFSETQRNKGNFPGRFSGRQFSNSRSEMNVSTLELGDSALYLCASSLTGPDTQYFGPGTRLTVL.

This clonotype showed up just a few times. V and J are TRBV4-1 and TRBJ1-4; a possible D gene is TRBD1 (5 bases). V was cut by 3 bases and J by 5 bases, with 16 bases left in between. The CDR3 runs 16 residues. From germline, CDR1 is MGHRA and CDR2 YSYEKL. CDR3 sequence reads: CASSHGPGGANEKLFF. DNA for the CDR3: TGCGCCAGCAGCCACGGTCCGGGTGGGGCGAATGAAAAACTGTTTTTT.

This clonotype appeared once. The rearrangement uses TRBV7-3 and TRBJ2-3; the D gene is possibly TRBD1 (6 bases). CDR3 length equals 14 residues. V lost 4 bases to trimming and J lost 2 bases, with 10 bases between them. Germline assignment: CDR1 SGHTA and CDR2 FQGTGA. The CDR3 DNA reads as TGTGCCAGCAGCTGGAGGACAGCCACAGATACGCAGTATTTT. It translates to CASSWRTATDTQYF.

The CDR3 nucleotides read TGTGCCAGCAGTGGTGACAGGGGTAATTCACCCCTCCACTTT. Translated: CASSGDRGNSPLHF. V gene TRBV25-1 combines with J gene TRBJ1-6, with TRBD1 matching 8 bases. This CDR3 has 14 amino acids. Per the germline V gene, CDR1 is MGHDK and CDR2 is SYGVNS. The J segment lost 6 bases and the V segment lost 4 bases, leaving 2 bases of the junction unmatched. The full variable domain, its missing parts supplied by reference TRBV25-1 and TRBJ1-6, is EADIYQTPRYLVIGTGKKITLECSQTMGHDKMYWYQQDPGMELHLIHYSYGVNSTEKGDLSSESTVSRIRTEHFPLTLESARPSHTSQYLCASSGDRGNSPLHFGNGTRLTVT.

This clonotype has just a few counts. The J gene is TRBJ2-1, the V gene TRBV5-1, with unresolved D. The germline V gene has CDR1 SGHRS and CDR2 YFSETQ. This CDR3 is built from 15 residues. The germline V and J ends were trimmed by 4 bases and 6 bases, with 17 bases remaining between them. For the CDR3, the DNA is TGCGCCAGCAGCCCGGCCCCCGGACGTAGCAATGAGCAGTTCTTC. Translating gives CASSPAPGRSNEQFF.

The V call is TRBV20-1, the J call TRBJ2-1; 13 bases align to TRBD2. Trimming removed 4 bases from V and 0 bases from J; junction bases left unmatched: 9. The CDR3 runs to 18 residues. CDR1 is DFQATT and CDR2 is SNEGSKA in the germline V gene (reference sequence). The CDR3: CSAILLAGGLSSYNEQFF. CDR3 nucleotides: TGCAGTGCTATATTACTAGCGGGGGGGCTTAGCTCCTACAATGAGCAGTTCTTC.

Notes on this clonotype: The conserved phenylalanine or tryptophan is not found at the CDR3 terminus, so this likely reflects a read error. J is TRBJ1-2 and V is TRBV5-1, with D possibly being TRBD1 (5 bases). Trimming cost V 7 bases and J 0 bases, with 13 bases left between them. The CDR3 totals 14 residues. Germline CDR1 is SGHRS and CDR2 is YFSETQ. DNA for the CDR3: TGCGCCAGCGCCTCGACAGCGACTAACTATGGCTACACCTTA. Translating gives CASASTATNYGYTL.

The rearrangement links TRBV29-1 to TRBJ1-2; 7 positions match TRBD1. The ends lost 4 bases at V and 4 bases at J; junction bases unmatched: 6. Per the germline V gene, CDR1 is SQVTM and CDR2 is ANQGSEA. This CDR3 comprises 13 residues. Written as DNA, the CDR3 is TGCAGCGTTGCTCACAGGGGTAGCTATGGCTACACCTTC. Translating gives CSVAHRGSYGYTF.

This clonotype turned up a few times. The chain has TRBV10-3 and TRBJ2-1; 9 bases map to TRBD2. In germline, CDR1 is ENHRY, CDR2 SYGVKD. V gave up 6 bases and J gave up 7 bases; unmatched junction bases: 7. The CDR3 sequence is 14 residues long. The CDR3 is CAIRGGGAINEQFF. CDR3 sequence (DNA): TGTGCCATCAGAGGCGGGGGGGCCATAAATGAGCAGTTCTTC.

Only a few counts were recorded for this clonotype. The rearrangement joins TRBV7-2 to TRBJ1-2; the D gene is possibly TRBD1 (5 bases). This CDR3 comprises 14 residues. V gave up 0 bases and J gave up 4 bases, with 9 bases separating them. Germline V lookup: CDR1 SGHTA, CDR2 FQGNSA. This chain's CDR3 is CASSLAGDFYGYTF. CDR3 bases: TGTGCCAGCAGCTTAGCAGGGGATTTCTATGGCTACACCTTC.

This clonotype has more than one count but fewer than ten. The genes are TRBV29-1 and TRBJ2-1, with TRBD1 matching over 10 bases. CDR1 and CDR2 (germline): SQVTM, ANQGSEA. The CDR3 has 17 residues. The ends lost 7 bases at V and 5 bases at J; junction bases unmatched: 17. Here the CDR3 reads CSATRLSGTGVNNEQFF. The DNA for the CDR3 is TGCAGCGCTACCCGCCTCTCCGGGACAGGGGTTAACAATGAGCAGTTCTTC.

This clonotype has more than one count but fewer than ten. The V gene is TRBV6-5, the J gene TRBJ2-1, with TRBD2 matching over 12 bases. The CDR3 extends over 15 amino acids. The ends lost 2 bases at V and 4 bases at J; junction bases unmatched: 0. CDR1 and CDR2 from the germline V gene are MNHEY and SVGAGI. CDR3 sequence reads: CASSYLAGGYNEQFF. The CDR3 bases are TGTGCCAGCAGTTACCTAGCGGGGGGGTACAATGAGCAGTTCTTC.

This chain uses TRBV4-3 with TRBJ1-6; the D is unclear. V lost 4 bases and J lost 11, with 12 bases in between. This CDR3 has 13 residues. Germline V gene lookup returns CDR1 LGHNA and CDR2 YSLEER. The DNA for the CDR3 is TGCGCCAGCAGCCTTACTAAGACCGCACCCCTCCACTTT. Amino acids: CASSLTKTAPLHF.

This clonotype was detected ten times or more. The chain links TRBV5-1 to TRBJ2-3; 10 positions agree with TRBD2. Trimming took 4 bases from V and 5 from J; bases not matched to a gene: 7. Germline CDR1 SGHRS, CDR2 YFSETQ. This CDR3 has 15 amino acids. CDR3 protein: CASSRSGGAGDTQYF. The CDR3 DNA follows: TGCGCCAGCAGCCGAAGCGGGGGGGCCGGAGATACGCAGTATTTT.

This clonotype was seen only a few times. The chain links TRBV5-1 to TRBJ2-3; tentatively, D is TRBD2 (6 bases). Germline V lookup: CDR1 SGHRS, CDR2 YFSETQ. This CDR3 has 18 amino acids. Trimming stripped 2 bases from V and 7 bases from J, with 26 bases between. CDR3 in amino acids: CASSFGGRWWFGRYTQYF. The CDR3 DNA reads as TGCGCCAGCAGCTTTGGCGGCCGGTGGTGGTTTGGGAGGTATACGCAGTATTTT. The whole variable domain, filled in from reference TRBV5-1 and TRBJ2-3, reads KAGVTQTPRYLIKTRGQQVTLSCSPISGHRSVSWYQQTPGQGLQFLFEYFSETQRNKGNFPGRFSGRQFSNSRSEMNVSTLELGDSALYLCASSFGGRWWFGRYTQYFGPGTRLTVL.

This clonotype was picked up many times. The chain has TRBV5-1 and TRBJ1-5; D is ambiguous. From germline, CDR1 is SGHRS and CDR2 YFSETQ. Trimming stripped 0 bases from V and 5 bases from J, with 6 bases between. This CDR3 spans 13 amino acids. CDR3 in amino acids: CASSLVGDQPQHF. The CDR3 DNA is TGCGCCAGCAGCTTGGTGGGAGATCAGCCCCAGCATTTT.

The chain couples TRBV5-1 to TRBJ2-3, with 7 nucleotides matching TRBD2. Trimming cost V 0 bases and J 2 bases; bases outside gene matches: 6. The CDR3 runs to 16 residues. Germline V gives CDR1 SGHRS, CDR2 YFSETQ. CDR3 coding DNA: TGCGCCAGCAGCTTGGAAGTAGCGGGTTCCACAGATACGCAGTATTTT. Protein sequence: CASSLEVAGSTDTQYF.

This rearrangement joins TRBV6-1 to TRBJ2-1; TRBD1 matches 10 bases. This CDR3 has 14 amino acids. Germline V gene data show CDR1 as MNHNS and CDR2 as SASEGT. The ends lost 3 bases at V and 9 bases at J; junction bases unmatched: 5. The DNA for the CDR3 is TGTGCCAGCAGTGAGTTGGACAGGGGGATTGAGCAGTTCTTC. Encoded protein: CASSELDRGIEQFF.